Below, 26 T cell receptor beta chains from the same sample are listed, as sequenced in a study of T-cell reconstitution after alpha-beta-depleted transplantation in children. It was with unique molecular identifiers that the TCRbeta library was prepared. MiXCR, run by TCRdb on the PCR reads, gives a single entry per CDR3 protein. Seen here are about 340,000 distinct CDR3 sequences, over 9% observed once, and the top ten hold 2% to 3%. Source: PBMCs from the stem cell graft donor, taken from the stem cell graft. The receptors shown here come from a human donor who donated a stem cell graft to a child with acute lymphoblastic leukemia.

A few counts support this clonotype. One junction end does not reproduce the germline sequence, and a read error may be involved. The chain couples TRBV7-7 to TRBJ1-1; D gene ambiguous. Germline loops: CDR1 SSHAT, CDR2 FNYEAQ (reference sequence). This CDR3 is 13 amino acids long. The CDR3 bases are TGTGCTAGCAGCTTTCAGGAGAACACTGAAGCTTTCTTT. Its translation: CASSFQENTEAFF. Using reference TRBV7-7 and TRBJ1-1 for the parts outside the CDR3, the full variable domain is GAGVSQSPRYKVTKRGQDVTLRCDPISSHATLYWYQQALGQGPEFLTYFNYEAQPDKSGLPSDRFSAERPEGSISTLTIQRTEQRDSAMYRCASSFQENTEAFFGQGTRLTVV.

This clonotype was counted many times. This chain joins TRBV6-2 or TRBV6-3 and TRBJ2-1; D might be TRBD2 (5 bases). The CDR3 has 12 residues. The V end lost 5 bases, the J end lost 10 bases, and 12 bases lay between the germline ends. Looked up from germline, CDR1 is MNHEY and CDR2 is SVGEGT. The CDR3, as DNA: TGTGCCAGCAGTCCTAAGTCGGGGGAGCAGTTCTTC. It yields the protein CASSPKSGEQFF.

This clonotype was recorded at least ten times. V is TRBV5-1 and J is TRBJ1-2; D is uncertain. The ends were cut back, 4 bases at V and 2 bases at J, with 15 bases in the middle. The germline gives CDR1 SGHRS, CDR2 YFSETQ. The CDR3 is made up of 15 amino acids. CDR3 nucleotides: TGCGCCAGCAGCCCCACGGGTCGCTCCAACTATGGCTACACCTTC. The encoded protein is CASSPTGRSNYGYTF.

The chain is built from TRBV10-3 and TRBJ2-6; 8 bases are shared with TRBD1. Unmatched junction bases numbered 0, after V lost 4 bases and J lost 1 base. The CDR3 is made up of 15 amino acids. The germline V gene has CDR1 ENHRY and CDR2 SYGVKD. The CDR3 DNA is TGTGCCATCAGTGGGGACAGGTCTGGGGCCAACGTCCTGACTTTC. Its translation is CAISGDRSGANVLTF.

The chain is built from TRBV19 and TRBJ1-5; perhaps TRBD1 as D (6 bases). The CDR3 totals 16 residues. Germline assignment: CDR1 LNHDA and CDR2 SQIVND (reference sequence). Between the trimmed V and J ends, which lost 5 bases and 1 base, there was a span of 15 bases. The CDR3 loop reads CASSDVRGGSNQPQHF. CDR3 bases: TGTGCCAGTAGTGATGTGAGGGGGGGCAGCAATCAGCCCCAGCATTTT.

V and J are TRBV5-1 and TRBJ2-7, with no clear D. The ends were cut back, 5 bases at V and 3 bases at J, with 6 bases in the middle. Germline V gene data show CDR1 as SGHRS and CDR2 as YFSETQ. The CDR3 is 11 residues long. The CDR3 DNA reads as TGCGCCAGCAGGACCGACTACGAGCAGTACTTC. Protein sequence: CASRTDYEQYF.

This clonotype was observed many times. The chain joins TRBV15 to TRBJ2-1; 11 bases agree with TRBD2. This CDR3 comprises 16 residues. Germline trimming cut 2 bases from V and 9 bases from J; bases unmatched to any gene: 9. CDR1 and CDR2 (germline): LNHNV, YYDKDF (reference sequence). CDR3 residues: CATSRPASGRRGEQFF. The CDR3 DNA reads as TGTGCCACCAGCAGACCGGCTAGCGGGAGGCGGGGTGAGCAGTTCTTC.

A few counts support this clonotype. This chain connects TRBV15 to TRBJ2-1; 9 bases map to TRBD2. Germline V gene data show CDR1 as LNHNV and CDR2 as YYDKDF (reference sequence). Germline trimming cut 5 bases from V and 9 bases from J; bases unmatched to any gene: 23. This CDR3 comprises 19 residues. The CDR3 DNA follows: TGTGCCACCAGCTTGAAGGCTGGCGACCTAGCGGGGCTCCATGGTGAGCAGTTCTTC. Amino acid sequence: CATSLKAGDLAGLHGEQFF. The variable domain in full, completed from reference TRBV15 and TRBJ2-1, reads DAMVIQNPRYQVTQFGKPVTLSCSQTLNHNVMYWYQQKSSQAPKLLFHYYDKDFNNEADTPDNFQSRRPNTSFCFLDIRSPGLGDTAMYLCATSLKAGDLAGLHGEQFFGPGTRLTVL.

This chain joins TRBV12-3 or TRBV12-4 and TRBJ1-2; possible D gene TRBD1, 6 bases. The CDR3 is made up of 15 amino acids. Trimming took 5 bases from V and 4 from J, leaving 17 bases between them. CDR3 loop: CASSPWGRGGYGYTF. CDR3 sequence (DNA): TGTGCCAGCAGTCCCTGGGGCAGGGGAGGCTATGGCTACACCTTC.

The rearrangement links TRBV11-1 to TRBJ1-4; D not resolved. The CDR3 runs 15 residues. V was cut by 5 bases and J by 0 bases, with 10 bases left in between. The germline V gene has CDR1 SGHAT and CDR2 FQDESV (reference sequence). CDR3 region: CASSDVGATNEKLFF. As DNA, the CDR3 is TGTGCCAGCAGCGACGTTGGGGCAACTAATGAAAAACTGTTTTTT.

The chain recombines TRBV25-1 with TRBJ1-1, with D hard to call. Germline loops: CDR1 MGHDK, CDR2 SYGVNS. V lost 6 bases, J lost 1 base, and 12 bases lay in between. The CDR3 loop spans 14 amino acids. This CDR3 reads CASREALGNTEAFF. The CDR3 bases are TGTGCCAGCAGGGAGGCCCTGGGGAACACTGAAGCTTTCTTT.

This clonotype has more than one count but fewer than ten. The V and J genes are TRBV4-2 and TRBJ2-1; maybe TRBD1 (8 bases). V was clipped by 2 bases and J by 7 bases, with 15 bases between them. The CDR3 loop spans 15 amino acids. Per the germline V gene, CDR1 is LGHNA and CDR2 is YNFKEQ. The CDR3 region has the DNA TGTGCCAGCAGCCAACAAGGACAGGGAGGGAATGAGCAGTTCTTC. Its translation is CASSQQGQGGNEQFF.

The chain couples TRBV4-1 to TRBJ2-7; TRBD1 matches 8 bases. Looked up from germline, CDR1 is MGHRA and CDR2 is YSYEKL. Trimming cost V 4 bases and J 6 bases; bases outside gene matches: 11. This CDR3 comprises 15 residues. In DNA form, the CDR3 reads TGCGCCAGCAGCCCTACCGGGACAGGTAGGGGCGAGCAGTACTTC. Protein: CASSPTGTGRGEQYF.

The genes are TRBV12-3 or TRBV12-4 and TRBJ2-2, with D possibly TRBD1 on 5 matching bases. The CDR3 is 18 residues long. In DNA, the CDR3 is TGTACCATCTGTCCCTCCCTAGTAGGGGTCGCGAACACCGGGGAGCTGTTTTTT. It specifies CTICPSLVGVANTGELFF.

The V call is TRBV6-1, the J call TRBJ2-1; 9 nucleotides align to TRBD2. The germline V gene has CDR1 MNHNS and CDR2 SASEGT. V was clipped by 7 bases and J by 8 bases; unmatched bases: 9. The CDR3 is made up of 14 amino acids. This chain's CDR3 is CASTLGTSIDEQFF. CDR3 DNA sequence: TGTGCCAGCACCTTAGGGACTAGCATCGATGAGCAGTTCTTC.

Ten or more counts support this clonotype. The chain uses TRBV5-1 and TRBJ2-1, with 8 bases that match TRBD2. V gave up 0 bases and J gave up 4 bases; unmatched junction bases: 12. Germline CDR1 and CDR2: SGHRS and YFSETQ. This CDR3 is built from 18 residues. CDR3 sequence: CASSLAGPTSGYYNEQFF. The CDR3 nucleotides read TGCGCCAGCAGCTTGGCCGGCCCCACTAGCGGATATTACAATGAGCAGTTCTTC.

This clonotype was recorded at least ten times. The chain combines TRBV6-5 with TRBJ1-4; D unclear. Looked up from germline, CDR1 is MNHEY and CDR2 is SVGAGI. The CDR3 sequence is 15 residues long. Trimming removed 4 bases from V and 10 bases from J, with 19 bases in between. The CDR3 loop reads CASSLTRGSSGKLFF. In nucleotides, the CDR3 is TGTGCCAGCAGTTTAACGCGGGGTTCCTCGGGAAAACTGTTTTTT.

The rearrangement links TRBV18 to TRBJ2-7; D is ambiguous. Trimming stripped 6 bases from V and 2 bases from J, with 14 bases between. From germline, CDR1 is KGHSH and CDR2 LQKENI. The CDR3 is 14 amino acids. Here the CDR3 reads CASSPISGPYEQYF. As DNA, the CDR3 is TGTGCCAGCTCCCCAATCTCTGGCCCCTACGAGCAGTACTTC.

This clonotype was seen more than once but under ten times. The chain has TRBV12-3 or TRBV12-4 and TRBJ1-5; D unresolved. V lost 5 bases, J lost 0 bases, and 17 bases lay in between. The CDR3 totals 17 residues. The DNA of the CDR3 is TGTGCCAGCAGTCATAAAGGGCCCTTCTATAGCAATCAGCCCCAGCATTTT. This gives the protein CASSHKGPFYSNQPQHF.

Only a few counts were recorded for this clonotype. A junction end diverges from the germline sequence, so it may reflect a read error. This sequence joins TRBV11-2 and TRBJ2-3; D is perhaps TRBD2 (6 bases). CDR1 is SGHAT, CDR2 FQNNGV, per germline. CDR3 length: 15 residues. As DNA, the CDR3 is TGTTCCAGCGGGTATACGGGGCCTAGGGGAGATACGCAGTATTTT. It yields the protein CSSGYTGPRGDTQYF.

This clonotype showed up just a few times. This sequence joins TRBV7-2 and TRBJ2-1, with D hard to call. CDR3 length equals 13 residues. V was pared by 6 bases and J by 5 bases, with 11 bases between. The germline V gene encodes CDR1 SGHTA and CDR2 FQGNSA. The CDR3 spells CASRGTAHNEQFF. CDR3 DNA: TGTGCCAGCAGGGGCACAGCCCACAATGAGCAGTTCTTC.

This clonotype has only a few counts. In nucleotides, the CDR3 is TGCAGTGCTAGAGATACCGGGGCGGAAAACAAAAACATTCAGTACTTC. It encodes CSARDTGAENKNIQYF. The V and J genes are TRBV20-1 and TRBJ2-4; D is perhaps TRBD1 or TRBD2 (5 bases each). The CDR3 runs 16 residues. Germline assignment: CDR1 DFQATT and CDR2 SNEGSKA (reference sequence). Trimming took off 0 bases at V and 3 bases at J, with 15 bases between the two ends.

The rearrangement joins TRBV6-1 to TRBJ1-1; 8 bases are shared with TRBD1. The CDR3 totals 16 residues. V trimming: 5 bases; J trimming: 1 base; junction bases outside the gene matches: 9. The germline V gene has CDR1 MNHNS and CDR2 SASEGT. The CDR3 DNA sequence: TGTGCCAGCAGTCCAAGTCGTGGGACAGGGAACACTGAAGCTTTCTTT. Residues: CASSPSRGTGNTEAFF.

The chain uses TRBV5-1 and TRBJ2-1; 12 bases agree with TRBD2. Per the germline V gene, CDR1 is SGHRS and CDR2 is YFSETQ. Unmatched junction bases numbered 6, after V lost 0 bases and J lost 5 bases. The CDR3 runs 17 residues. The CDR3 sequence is CASSLDRTSGKHNEQFF. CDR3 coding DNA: TGCGCCAGCAGCTTGGATCGGACTAGCGGGAAACACAATGAGCAGTTCTTC.

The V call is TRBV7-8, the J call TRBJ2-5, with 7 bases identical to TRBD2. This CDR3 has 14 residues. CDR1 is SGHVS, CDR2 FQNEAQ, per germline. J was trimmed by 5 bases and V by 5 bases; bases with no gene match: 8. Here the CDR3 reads CASSTRGLRETQYF. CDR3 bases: TGTGCCAGCAGCACCCGGGGACTAAGGGAGACCCAGTACTTC.

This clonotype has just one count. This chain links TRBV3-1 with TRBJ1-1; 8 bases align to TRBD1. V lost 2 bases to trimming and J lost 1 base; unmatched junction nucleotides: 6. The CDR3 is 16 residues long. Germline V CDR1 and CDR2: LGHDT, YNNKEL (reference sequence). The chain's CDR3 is CASSQSRGLGNTEAFF. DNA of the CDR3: TGTGCCAGCAGCCAATCCAGGGGGCTCGGGAACACTGAAGCTTTCTTT.